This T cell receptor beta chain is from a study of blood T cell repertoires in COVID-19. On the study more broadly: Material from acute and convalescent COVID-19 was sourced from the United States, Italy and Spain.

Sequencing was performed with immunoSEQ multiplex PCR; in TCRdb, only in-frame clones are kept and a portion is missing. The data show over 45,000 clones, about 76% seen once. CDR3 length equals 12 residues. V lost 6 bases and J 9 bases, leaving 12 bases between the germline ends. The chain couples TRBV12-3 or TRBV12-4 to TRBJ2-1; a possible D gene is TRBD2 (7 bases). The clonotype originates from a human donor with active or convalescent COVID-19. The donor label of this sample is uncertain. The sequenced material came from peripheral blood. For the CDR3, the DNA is TGTGCCAGCAGGGGAGGGGGGAGTGAGCAGTTCTTC. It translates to CASRGGGSEQFF.